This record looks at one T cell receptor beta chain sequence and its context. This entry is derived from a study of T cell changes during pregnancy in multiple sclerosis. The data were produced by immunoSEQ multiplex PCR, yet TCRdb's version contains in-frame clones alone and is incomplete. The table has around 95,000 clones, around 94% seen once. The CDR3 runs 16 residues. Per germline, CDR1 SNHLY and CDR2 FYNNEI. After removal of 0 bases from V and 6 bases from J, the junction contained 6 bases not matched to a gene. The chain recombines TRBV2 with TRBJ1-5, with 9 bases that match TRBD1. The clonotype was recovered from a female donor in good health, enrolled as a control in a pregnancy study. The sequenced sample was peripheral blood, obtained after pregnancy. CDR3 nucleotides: TGTGCCAGCAGTGAAGCCTTAGACAGGGGGAGTCAGCCCCAGCATTTT. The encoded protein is CASSEALDRGSQPQHF.